The 32 T cell receptor beta chains below were found in one sample sequenced in a study of cytomegalovirus exposure and HLA in healthy donors. The PCR used 60 Vbeta and 13 Jbeta primers. The data were produced by immunoSEQ multiplex PCR, yet TCRdb's version contains in-frame clones alone and is incomplete. The sample lists 150,000 to 200,000 clones, over 60% occurring once. Source material: PBMCs. These receptors were taken from a man between 18 and 29 years old in good health and CMV-seronegative.

This clone was detected a few times. The V and J genes are TRBV4-1 and TRBJ1-2; TRBD1 matches at 8 bases. CDR1 MGHRA and CDR2 YSYEKL come from the germline V gene. This CDR3 has 15 amino acids. V gave up 5 bases and J gave up 4 bases; unmatched junction bases: 9. In nucleotides, the CDR3 is TGCGCCAGCAGCGAACGACAGGGGACGATCTATGGCTACACCTTC. As protein: CASSERQGTIYGYTF.

The genes are TRBV6-6 and TRBJ2-5; D not resolved. Trimming removed 6 bases from V and 2 bases from J, with 7 bases in between. This CDR3 is built from 12 residues. Germline values: CDR1 MNHNY, CDR2 SVGAGI (reference sequence). This CDR3 is CASSSIQETQYF. CDR3 in DNA: TGTGCCAGCAGCAGTATACAAGAGACCCAGTACTTC.

CDR3 protein: CASSSPGVAKNIQYF. CDR3 nucleotides: TGTGCCAGCAGCTCACCGGGAGTAGCCAAAAACATTCAGTACTTC. The J gene is TRBJ2-4, the V gene TRBV5-4, with D possibly being TRBD2 (6 bases). The germline gives CDR1 SGHNT, CDR2 YYREEE (reference sequence). This CDR3 region has 15 residues. V was clipped by 3 bases and J by 0 bases, with 10 bases between them.

This clone showed up just once. The V and J genes are TRBV13 and TRBJ1-1; TRBD1 is a possible D gene (5 bases). Deletions cut 6 bases from V and 7 bases from J, with 9 bases between. The CDR3 spans 11 residues. Germline-derived CDR1 and CDR2 are PRHDT and FYEKMQ (reference sequence). CDR3 protein: CASSLTVEAFF. In nucleotides, the CDR3 is TGTGCCAGCAGTTTGACAGTTGAAGCTTTCTTT. Drawing the rest from reference TRBV13 and TRBJ1-1, the complete variable domain is AAGVIQSPRHLIKEKRETATLKCYPIPRHDTVYWYQQGPGQDPQFLISFYEKMQSDKGSIPDRFSAQQFSDYHSELNMSSLELGDSALYFCASSLTVEAFFGQGTRLTVV.

This chain connects TRBV4-2 to TRBJ2-7; D not resolved. CDR1 and CDR2 from the germline V gene are LGHNA and YNFKEQ. Trimming cost V 3 bases and J 3 bases, with 12 bases left between them. The CDR3 covers 14 residues. The CDR3 reads CASSQANPLYEQYF. CDR3 bases: TGTGCCAGCAGCCAGGCAAACCCCCTCTACGAGCAGTACTTC.

This rearrangement joins TRBV11-2 to TRBJ2-1; 8 nucleotides align to TRBD2. Germline values: CDR1 SGHAT, CDR2 FQNNGV. The V and J ends lost 5 bases and 0 bases, in that order; junction bases with no gene match: 9. This CDR3 region has 17 residues. The CDR3 DNA follows: TGTGCCAGCAGCAATCGACTAGCGTCTAGCTCCTACAATGAGCAGTTCTTC. Encoded protein: CASSNRLASSSYNEQFF.

The CDR3 sequence: CASSPTGTGLYGYTF. For the CDR3, the DNA is TGTGCCAGCAGCCCTACCGGGACAGGCCTCTATGGCTACACCTTC. The rearrangement links TRBV9 to TRBJ1-2; the match to TRBD1 covers 8 bases. This CDR3 is built from 15 residues. Germline V gene sequence: CDR1 SGDLS, CDR2 YYNGEE. J gave up 4 bases and V 4 bases, and 9 bases lay outside the gene matches.

V is TRBV28 and J is TRBJ2-7; 9 nucleotides align to TRBD1. Germline CDR1 MDHEN, CDR2 SYDVKM. The CDR3 is made up of 15 amino acids. J lost 1 base, V lost 5 bases, and 6 bases had no gene match. CDR3: CASSRPGQGSYEQYF. The CDR3 DNA sequence: TGTGCCAGCAGTCGACCGGGACAGGGTTCCTACGAGCAGTACTTC.

The rearrangement joins TRBV2 to TRBJ1-5; 9 bases are shared with TRBD1. The germline V gene encodes CDR1 SNHLY and CDR2 FYNNEI. V was pared by 2 bases and J by 4 bases, with 6 bases of the junction left unmatched. The CDR3 runs to 16 residues. The CDR3 DNA is TGTGCCAGCAGTGAATGGGACAGGGTGGTTAATCAGCCCCAGCATTTT. It translates to CASSEWDRVVNQPQHF.

J is TRBJ2-7 and V is TRBV9, with D maybe TRBD2 (6 bases). The germline V gene has CDR1 SGDLS and CDR2 YYNGEE. The CDR3 runs to 15 residues. V lost 7 bases and J lost 2, with 19 bases in between. CDR3 sequence (DNA): TGTGCCAGCGCCCCCTCCGGCGGGGCGACCTACGAGCAGTACTTC. This sequence encodes CASAPSGGATYEQYF.

The chain carries TRBV7-2 and TRBJ1-2; TRBD1 might be the D (6 bases). Germline CDR1 is SGHTA and CDR2 is FQGNSA. This CDR3 is 14 amino acids long. V lost 7 bases to trimming and J lost 8 bases, with 20 bases between them. The CDR3 is CASTPRAGEGGYTF. The CDR3 nucleotides read TGTGCCAGCACCCCGAGGGCAGGGGAAGGGGGCTACACCTTC.

The DNA for the CDR3 is TGCGCCAGCAGCTTGGGGGGGACAGTGAATCAGCCCCAGCATTTT. Residues: CASSLGGTVNQPQHF. The chain is built from TRBV5-1 and TRBJ1-5; 7 nucleotides align to TRBD1. This CDR3 is built from 15 residues. After removal of 0 bases from V and 4 bases from J, the junction contained 4 bases not matched to a gene. Per germline, CDR1 SGHRS and CDR2 YFSETQ.

The rearrangement links TRBV18 to TRBJ1-2, with 8 bases matching TRBD1. V dropped 3 bases and J dropped 8; count of bases not matched to a gene: 20. The CDR3 has 18 amino acids. Germline CDR1 KGHSH, CDR2 LQKENI. CDR3 DNA: TGTGCCAGCTCACCTAACGGGTTAGGGACAGGTTCGATCACCGGCTACACCTTC. Its translation: CASSPNGLGTGSITGYTF.

The chain is built from TRBV7-2 and TRBJ2-5; TRBD2 matches 8 bases. Germline V gene data show CDR1 as SGHTA and CDR2 as FQGNSA. V was pared by 4 bases and J by 5 bases, with 6 bases of the junction left unmatched. This CDR3 spans 14 amino acids. In DNA form, the CDR3 reads TGTGCCAGCAGCTCCGGGGGGGGAACGGAGACCCAGTACTTC. Its protein product is CASSSGGGTETQYF. The variable domain in full, with the rest retrieved from reference TRBV7-2 and TRBJ2-5, is GAGVSQSPSNKVTEKGKDVELRCDPISGHTALYWYRQSLGQGLEFLIYFQGNSAPDKSGLPSDRFSAERTGGSVSTLTIQRTQQEDSAVYLCASSSGGGTETQYFGPGTRLLVL.

The chain employs TRBV27 and TRBJ1-2, with a weak D call TRBD1 (5 bases). The CDR3 loop spans 13 amino acids. Germline CDR1 MNHEY, CDR2 SMNVEV (reference sequence). Trimming took off 3 bases at V and 2 bases at J, with 7 bases between the two ends. This chain's CDR3 is CASSFRGNYGYTF. CDR3 sequence (DNA): TGTGCCAGCAGTTTTAGGGGAAACTATGGCTACACCTTC.

J is TRBJ2-1 and V is TRBV7-9, with 10 bases that match TRBD2. The CDR3 is made up of 18 amino acids. Trimming took 5 bases from V and 8 from J; bases not matched to a gene: 18. Per the germline V gene, CDR1 is SEHNR and CDR2 is FQNEAQ (reference sequence). CDR3 protein: CASSPLRPGLASQDEQFF. DNA of the CDR3: TGTGCCAGCAGCCCCCTCCGACCGGGACTAGCGTCCCAGGATGAGCAGTTCTTC.

The chain recombines TRBV6-1 with TRBJ2-5; D is perhaps TRBD1 (6 bases). V was clipped by 7 bases and J by 7 bases, with 19 bases between them. Per the germline V gene, CDR1 is MNHNS and CDR2 is SASEGT. This CDR3 spans 14 amino acids. In nucleotides, the CDR3 is TGTGCCAGCAATGATGGCGGACAGACAGGGACCCAGTACTTC. Protein: CASNDGGQTGTQYF.

The rearrangement joins TRBV7-8 to TRBJ2-6; 10 bases align to TRBD1. From germline, CDR1 is SGHVS and CDR2 FQNEAQ. The CDR3 is made up of 16 amino acids. The V segment lost 4 bases and the J segment 4 bases; nucleotides outside the gene matches: 4. The CDR3 coding sequence is TGTGCCAGCAGCTCAGACAGGGGGCGCGGGGCCAACGTCCTGACTTTC. This sequence encodes CASSSDRGRGANVLTF. The full variable domain, completed using reference TRBV7-8 and TRBJ2-6, is GAGVSQSPRYKVAKRGQDVALRCDPISGHVSLFWYQQALGQGPEFLTYFQNEAQLDKSGLPSDRFFAERPEGSVSTLKIQRTQQEDSAVYLCASSSDRGRGANVLTFGAGSRLTVL.

The chain couples TRBV7-9 to TRBJ1-4; perhaps TRBD1 as D (5 bases). Germline-derived CDR1 and CDR2 are SEHNR and FQNEAQ (reference sequence). The CDR3 spans 15 residues. Trimming removed 5 bases at V and 3 bases at J, with 13 bases between. In nucleotides, the CDR3 is TGTGCCAGCAGCCCCCGGGCGGGGGCTAATGAAAAACTGTTTTTT. It translates to CASSPRAGANEKLFF. The whole variable domain, remainder taken from reference TRBV7-9 and TRBJ1-4, is DTGVSQNPRHKITKRGQNVTFRCDPISEHNRLYWYRQTLGQGPEFLTYFQNEAQLEKSRLLSDRFSAERPKGSFSTLEIQRTEQGDSAMYLCASSPRAGANEKLFFGSGTQLSVL.

The chain couples TRBV30 to TRBJ1-2; no reliable D call. Germline CDR1 and CDR2: GTSNPN and SVGIG (reference sequence). Deletions cut 2 bases from V and 6 bases from J, with 10 bases between. The CDR3 length is 12 residues. CDR3 sequence reads: CAWSLGANGYTF. CDR3 DNA: TGTGCCTGGAGTTTAGGAGCCAATGGCTACACCTTC.

The chain joins TRBV9 to TRBJ1-3, with D perhaps TRBD1 (5 bases). The CDR3 contains 17 residues. V was shortened by 3 bases and J by 0 bases, with 16 bases between the two germline ends. Germline-derived CDR1 and CDR2 are SGDLS and YYNGEE. CDR3 amino acids: CASSGNSDRVSGNTIYF. In DNA form, the CDR3 reads TGTGCCAGCAGCGGCAACTCCGACAGAGTCTCTGGAAACACCATATATTTT.

V is TRBV4-1 and J is TRBJ1-1, with D maybe TRBD1 (5 bases). V gave up 2 bases and J gave up 4 bases, with 17 bases separating them. This CDR3 is built from 16 residues. Per germline, CDR1 MGHRA and CDR2 YSYEKL. DNA of the CDR3: TGCGCCAGCAGCCAACTACCACAGGACCTGGGCACTGAAGCTTTCTTT. Translating it yields CASSQLPQDLGTEAFF.

The chain recombines TRBV9 with TRBJ2-1; TRBD2 agrees at 9 bases. This CDR3 has 17 residues. Germline assignment: CDR1 SGDLS and CDR2 YYNGEE. Unmatched junction bases numbered 12, after V lost 0 bases and J lost 8 bases. In DNA, the CDR3 is TGTGCCAGCAGCGTAGATTTCCGCGGGAGGGAAGTCGATGAGCAGTTCTTC. It specifies CASSVDFRGREVDEQFF. Complete variable domain (other parts from reference TRBV9 and TRBJ2-1): DSGVTQTPKHLITATGQRVTLRCSPRSGDLSVYWYQQSLDQGLQFLIQYYNGEERAKGNILERFSAQQFPDLHSELNLSSLELGDSALYFCASSVDFRGREVDEQFFGPGTRLTVL.

This clone was observed a single time. The chain links TRBV27 to TRBJ1-1; D is uncertain. Germline V lookup: CDR1 MNHEY, CDR2 SMNVEV (reference sequence). Trimming stripped 1 base from V and 10 bases from J, with 13 bases between. The length of the CDR3 is 13 residues. CDR3 loop: CASSLYGDVGAFF. CDR3 nucleotide sequence: TGTGCCAGCAGTTTATACGGAGATGTAGGAGCTTTCTTT.

The chain combines TRBV7-2 with TRBJ2-5; weak D call: TRBD1 (6 bases). This CDR3 is built from 15 residues. The germline gives CDR1 SGHTA, CDR2 FQGNSA. Trimming cost V 3 bases and J 4 bases, with 15 bases left between them. The CDR3 loop reads CASSFGSRGRETQYF. CDR3 nucleotides: TGTGCCAGCAGCTTCGGGTCTAGGGGGAGAGAGACCCAGTACTTC.

This sequence joins TRBV7-3 and TRBJ2-5; a weak D match, TRBD1 (6 bases). Trimming left V 5 bases short and J 0 bases short, with 16 bases between. The CDR3 loop spans 16 amino acids. The germline CDR1 and CDR2 sequences are SGHTA and FQGTGA. Here the CDR3 DNA reads TGTGCCAGCAGCCCGAGGACAGCCATTTACCAAGAGACCCAGTACTTC. Translated, it gives CASSPRTAIYQETQYF.

The V gene is TRBV27, the J gene TRBJ1-2; the match to TRBD1 covers 9 bases. CDR1 is MNHEY, CDR2 SMNVEV, per germline (reference sequence). With 6 bases clipped from V and 4 bases from J, the junction kept 6 bases outside the gene matches. The CDR3 sequence is 14 residues long. CDR3 sequence: CASRAGQGTYGYTF. Written as DNA, the CDR3 is TGTGCCAGCAGGGCAGGACAGGGGACCTATGGCTACACCTTC.

This clone appeared a few times. The chain employs TRBV25-1 and TRBJ1-4; TRBD1 might be the D (5 bases). CDR3 length equals 15 residues. Germline assignment: CDR1 MGHDK and CDR2 SYGVNS. The V gene lost 5 bases and the J gene lost 7 bases, with 17 bases spanning the gap. CDR3 sequence: CASSNPGDHSEKLFF. As DNA, the CDR3 is TGTGCCAGCAGTAACCCGGGGGATCATAGTGAAAAACTGTTTTTT.

The genes are TRBV27 and TRBJ2-7; D is possibly TRBD1 (5 bases). The V end was cut by 5 bases, the J end by 6 bases, with 17 bases between. In germline, CDR1 is MNHEY, CDR2 SMNVEV (reference sequence). CDR3 length: 14 amino acids. CDR3 sequence (DNA): TGTGCCAGCAGTCAACTCGACAGTCCATTCGAGCAGTACTTC. This gives the protein CASSQLDSPFEQYF.

V and J are TRBV7-3 and TRBJ2-2, with TRBD2 identical over 14 bases. The germline CDR1 and CDR2 sequences are SGHTA and FQGTGA. The CDR3 has 17 amino acids. J gave up 4 bases and V 3 bases, and 4 bases lay outside the gene matches. The CDR3 DNA follows: TGTGCCAGCAGCTTGACTAGCGGGAGGGTCGGCACCGGGGAGCTGTTTTTT. Translated, it gives CASSLTSGRVGTGELFF.

The V and J genes are TRBV28 and TRBJ1-3; D gene ambiguous. CDR1 and CDR2 from the germline V gene are MDHEN and SYDVKM. This CDR3 spans 18 amino acids. V lost 6 bases and J 4 bases, leaving 25 bases between the germline ends. The CDR3: CASRSTGKGQMSGNTIYF. For the CDR3, the DNA is TGTGCCAGCAGGTCGACCGGGAAGGGTCAGATGTCCGGAAACACCATATATTTT.

CDR3: CASSGSLTPGSGYTF. The DNA of the CDR3 is TGTGCCAGCAGCGGTAGTCTGACCCCGGGGAGTGGCTACACCTTC. The chain links TRBV9 to TRBJ1-2; D not resolved. The V gene lost 3 bases and the J gene lost 7 bases, with 19 bases spanning the gap. This CDR3 is 15 amino acids long. Germline CDR1 reads SGDLS; CDR2 reads YYNGEE.